The clone carrying this T cell receptor beta chain was detected ten times or more. This beta chain represents an off-target read in a library built for alpha chains; its size is of limited meaning. The data originate from a study of spatial heterogeneity in lung cancer. Study background: Each distinct TCR and UMI combination averaged more than ten appearances in raw reads.

Time point in this sample: sample taken at primary tumor resection. The sequenced material consisted of unsorted whole RNA from tumor, nontumor lung or frozen PBMC. Each TCR cDNA molecule bore a unique molecular identifier. TCRdb re-called the 5' RACE reads through MiXCR, storing one row per CDR3 protein. Here the sample spans around 14,000 distinct CDR3 sequences, about 3.9% being singletons. The V gene's germline CDR1 is SGHDN and CDR2 FVKESK. The length of the CDR3 is 16 residues. Germline trimming cut 4 bases from V and 0 bases from J; bases unmatched to any gene: 3. Sequencing used normal lung tissue next to the tumor, obtained at surgery. The receptor comes from a male donor with early-stage non-small cell lung cancer. The V call is TRBV14, the J call TRBJ1-6, with 7 bases matching TRBD1. CDR3 loop: CASSRTGSSYNSPLHF. CDR3 DNA: TGTGCCAGCAGCCGGACAGGAAGCTCCTATAATTCACCCCTCCACTTT.